The entry that follows covers one T cell receptor beta chain sequence. The antigen is unknown. These data come from a study of cytomegalovirus exposure and HLA in healthy donors. The overall study: Earlier, 117 million unique TCR beta sequences were recovered from 200 million or so T cells by an analysis. From HLA-typed donors, an early data release held about 92 million unique TCRs.

The germline gives CDR1 MNHEY, CDR2 SVGAGI. The CDR3 extends over 11 amino acids. Between the trimmed V and J ends, which lost 6 bases and 8 bases, there was a span of 7 bases. Study-level results: For most TCR beta V segments, an earlier analysis put the productive rate at about 90% or about 30% of the time.

Both 60 Vbeta primers and 13 Jbeta primers went into the PCR. In the source study's methods: The authors later counted roughly 76 million unique TCR beta chains, approximately 10 million of them shared. Sequenced by immunoSEQ multiplex PCR; TCRdb stores in-frame clones only, minus some. Clone size and the V and J calls come from that table; the DNA yielded D and trimming. The sample yields around 100,000 clones, roughly 71% seen once. The chain links TRBV6-5 to TRBJ1-4; D is unclear. This TCR was sampled from a man aged 40-49 years in good health and CMV-seropositive. Sample: PBMCs. CDR3 in amino acids: CASRFSEKLFF. The CDR3 region has the DNA TGTGCCAGCAGGTTCTCCGAAAAACTGTTTTTT.